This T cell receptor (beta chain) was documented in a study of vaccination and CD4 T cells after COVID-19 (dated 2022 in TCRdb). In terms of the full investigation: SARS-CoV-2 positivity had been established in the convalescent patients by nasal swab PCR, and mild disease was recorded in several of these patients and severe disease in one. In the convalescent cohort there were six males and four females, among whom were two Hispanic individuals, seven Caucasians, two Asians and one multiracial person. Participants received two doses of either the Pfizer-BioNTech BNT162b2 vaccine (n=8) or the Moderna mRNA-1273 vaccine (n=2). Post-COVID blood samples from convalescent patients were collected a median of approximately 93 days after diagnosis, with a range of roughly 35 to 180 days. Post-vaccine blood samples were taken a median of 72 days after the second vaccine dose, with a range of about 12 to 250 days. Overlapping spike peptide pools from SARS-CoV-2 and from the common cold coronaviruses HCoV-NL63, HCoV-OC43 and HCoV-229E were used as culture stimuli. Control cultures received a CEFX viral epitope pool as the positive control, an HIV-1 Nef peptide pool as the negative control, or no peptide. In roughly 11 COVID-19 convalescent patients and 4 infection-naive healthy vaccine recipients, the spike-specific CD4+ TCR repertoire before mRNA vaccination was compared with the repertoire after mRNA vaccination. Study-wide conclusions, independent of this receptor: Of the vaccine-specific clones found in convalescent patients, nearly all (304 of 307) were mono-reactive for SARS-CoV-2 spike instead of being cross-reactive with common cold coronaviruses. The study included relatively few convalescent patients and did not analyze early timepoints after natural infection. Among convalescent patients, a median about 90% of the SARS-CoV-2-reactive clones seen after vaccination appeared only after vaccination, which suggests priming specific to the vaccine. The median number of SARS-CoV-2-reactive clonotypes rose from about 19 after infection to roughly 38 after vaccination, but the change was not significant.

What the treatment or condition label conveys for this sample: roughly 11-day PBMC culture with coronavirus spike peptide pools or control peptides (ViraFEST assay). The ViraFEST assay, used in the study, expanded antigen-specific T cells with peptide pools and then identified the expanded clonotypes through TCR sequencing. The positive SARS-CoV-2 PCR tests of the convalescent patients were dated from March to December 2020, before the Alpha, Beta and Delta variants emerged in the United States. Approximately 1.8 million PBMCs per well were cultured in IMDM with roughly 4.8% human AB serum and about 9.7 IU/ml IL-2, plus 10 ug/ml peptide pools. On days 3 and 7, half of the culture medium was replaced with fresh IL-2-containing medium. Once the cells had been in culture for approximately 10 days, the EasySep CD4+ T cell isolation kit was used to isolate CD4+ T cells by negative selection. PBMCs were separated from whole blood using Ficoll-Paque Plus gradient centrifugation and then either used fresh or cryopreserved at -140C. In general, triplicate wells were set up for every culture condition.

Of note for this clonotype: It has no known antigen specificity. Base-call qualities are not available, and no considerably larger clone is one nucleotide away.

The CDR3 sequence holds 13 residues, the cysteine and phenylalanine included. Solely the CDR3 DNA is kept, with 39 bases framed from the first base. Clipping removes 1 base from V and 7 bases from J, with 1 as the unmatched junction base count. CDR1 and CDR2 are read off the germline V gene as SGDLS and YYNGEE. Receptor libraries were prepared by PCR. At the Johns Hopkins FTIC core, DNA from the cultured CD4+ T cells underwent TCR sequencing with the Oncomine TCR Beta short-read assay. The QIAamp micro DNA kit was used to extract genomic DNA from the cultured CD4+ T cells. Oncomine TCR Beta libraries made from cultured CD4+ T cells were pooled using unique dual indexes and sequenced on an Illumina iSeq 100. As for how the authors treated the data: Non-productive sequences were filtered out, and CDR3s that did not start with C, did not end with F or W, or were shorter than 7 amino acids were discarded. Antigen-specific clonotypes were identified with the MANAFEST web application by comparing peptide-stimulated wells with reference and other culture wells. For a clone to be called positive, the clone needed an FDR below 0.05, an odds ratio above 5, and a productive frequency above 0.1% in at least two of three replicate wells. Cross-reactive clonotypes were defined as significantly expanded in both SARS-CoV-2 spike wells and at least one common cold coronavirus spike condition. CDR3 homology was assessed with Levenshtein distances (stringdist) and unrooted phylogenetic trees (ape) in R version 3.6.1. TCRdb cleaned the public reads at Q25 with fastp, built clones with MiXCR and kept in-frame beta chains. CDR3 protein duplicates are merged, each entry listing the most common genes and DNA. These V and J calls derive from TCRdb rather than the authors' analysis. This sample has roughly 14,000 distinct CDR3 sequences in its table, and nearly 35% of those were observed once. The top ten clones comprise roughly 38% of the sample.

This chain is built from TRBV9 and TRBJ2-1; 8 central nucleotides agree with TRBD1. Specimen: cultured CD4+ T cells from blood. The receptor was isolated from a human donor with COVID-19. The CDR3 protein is CASSVQGANEQFF. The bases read TGTGCCAGCAGCGTACAGGGGGCGAATGAGCAGTTCTTC.